This TCR beta chain originates from a study of identical twins. Study-wide results and limits: Where out-of-frame alpha sequences were twin-shared, they showed excess low generation probability.

From germline, CDR1 is SGHRS and CDR2 YFSETQ. The CDR3 is 13 residues long. Trimming removed 3 bases from V and 5 bases from J, with 11 bases in between. TCRdb analysed the 5' RACE reads with MiXCR anew, one entry per CDR3 protein. The sample gives just over 450,000 distinct CDR3 sequences, 14% of which show up once; 0.4% to 0.55% is in the top ten. Note on this clonotype: Its matching antigen is unknown.

The sample was also reused in another study, on yellow fever vaccine responses in identical twins.

The gene calls are TRBV5-1 and TRBJ1-1; possible D gene TRBD1, 6 bases. Source material: CD4+ T cells sorted from blood. This TCR derives from a woman aged 18-29 years in good health. CDR3 amino acids: CASSSGQMTEAFF. The DNA of the CDR3 is TGCGCCAGCAGCTCTGGACAGATGACTGAAGCTTTCTTT. The full variable domain, rest sourced from reference TRBV5-1 and TRBJ1-1, is KAGVTQTPRYLIKTRGQQVTLSCSPISGHRSVSWYQQTPGQGLQFLFEYFSETQRNKGNFPGRFSGRQFSNSRSEMNVSTLELGDSALYLCASSSGQMTEAFFGQGTRLTVV.